This passage covers 21 T cell receptor beta chains from one sample sequenced in a study of cytomegalovirus exposure and HLA in healthy donors. Primers for the PCR totalled 60 Vbeta and 13 Jbeta. Clones were sequenced by immunoSEQ multiplex PCR, and TCRdb holds only the in-frame ones, with some missing. This sample has approximately 90,000 clones, with roughly 69% found just once. Material: PBMCs. All receptors come from a woman in her 30s in good health and CMV-seronegative.

CDR3 sequence: CASSERGQGAHYGYTF. The CDR3 DNA sequence: TGTGCCAGCAGTGAACGGGGGCAGGGGGCTCACTATGGCTACACCTTC. The chain uses TRBV6-1 and TRBJ1-2; 8 positions agree with TRBD1. V gave up 2 bases and J gave up 3 bases; unmatched junction bases: 8. The CDR3 is 16 amino acids. The germline V gene has CDR1 MNHNS and CDR2 SASEGT.

A single count supports this clone. The chain recombines TRBV25-1 with TRBJ1-1; weak D call: TRBD1 (6 bases). Germline V lookup: CDR1 MGHDK, CDR2 SYGVNS. Trimming removed 6 bases at V and 7 bases at J, with 9 bases between. The CDR3 runs to 11 residues. The CDR3 loop reads CASSQGFEAFF. The CDR3 DNA reads TGTGCCAGCAGCCAGGGGTTTGAAGCTTTCTTT.

The chain combines TRBV27 with TRBJ1-1; 7 positions agree with TRBD1. The CDR3 totals 15 residues. With V trimmed by 6 bases and J by 5 bases, 12 bases remained unmatched. Germline V gene data show CDR1 as MNHEY and CDR2 as SMNVEV (reference sequence). Here the CDR3 reads CASSPGGGLRTEAFF. As DNA, the CDR3 is TGTGCCAGCAGCCCCGGAGGGGGCTTACGGACTGAAGCTTTCTTT.

This rearrangement joins TRBV27 to TRBJ2-1, with 8 nucleotides matching TRBD2. CDR1 and CDR2 from the germline V gene are MNHEY and SMNVEV (reference sequence). There are 16 residues in the CDR3. V trimming: 5 bases; J trimming: 0 bases; junction bases outside the gene matches: 6. The CDR3 loop reads CASSPGLARSYNEQFF. CDR3 nucleotide sequence: TGTGCCAGCAGTCCAGGACTAGCTCGCTCCTACAATGAGCAGTTCTTC.

The rearrangement joins TRBV9 to TRBJ2-1; 10 nucleotides agree with TRBD2. The CDR3 is 15 residues long. CDR1 and CDR2 (germline): SGDLS, YYNGEE. Trimming cost V 0 bases and J 10 bases; bases outside gene matches: 7. CDR3 in amino acids: CASSVVPAGGQEQFF. The CDR3 DNA is TGTGCCAGCAGCGTAGTACCAGCGGGGGGGCAGGAGCAGTTCTTC.

The CDR3 coding sequence is TGTGCCAGCAAGATCGGGACAGACGCCAAAAACATTCAGTACTTC. This sequence encodes CASKIGTDAKNIQYF. The genes are TRBV5-4 and TRBJ2-4; TRBD1 matches 7 bases. After removal of 6 bases from V and 1 base from J, the junction contained 7 bases not matched to a gene. This CDR3 has 15 amino acids. The germline CDR1 and CDR2 sequences are SGHNT and YYREEE (reference sequence).

V is TRBV7-9 and J is TRBJ1-4, with D perhaps matching TRBD1 (6 bases). The CDR3 loop spans 15 amino acids. Trimming removed 1 base at V and 4 bases at J, with 10 bases between. In germline, CDR1 is SEHNR, CDR2 FQNEAQ (reference sequence). This chain's CDR3 is CASSLEQGNNEKLFF. For the CDR3, the DNA is TGTGCCAGCAGCTTAGAACAGGGCAATAATGAAAAACTGTTTTTT.

This sequence joins TRBV6-1 and TRBJ1-4; 10 bases are shared with TRBD1. Germline trimming cut 8 bases from V and 7 bases from J; bases unmatched to any gene: 4. This CDR3 comprises 13 residues. The germline V gene encodes CDR1 MNHNS and CDR2 SASEGT. This CDR3 reads CASRGQGTEKLFF. The CDR3 coding sequence is TGTGCCAGCCGGGGACAGGGGACTGAAAAACTGTTTTTT.

This chain connects TRBV10-3 to TRBJ2-7; tentative D call: TRBD1 (5 bases). Trimming removed 6 bases from V and 0 bases from J, with 15 bases in between. The CDR3 runs to 15 residues. Germline V gives CDR1 ENHRY, CDR2 SYGVKD. DNA for the CDR3: TGTGCCATCAGGATGATGACAGATGGCTCCTACGAGCAGTACTTC. This codes for CAIRMMTDGSYEQYF.

V and J are TRBV10-2 and TRBJ1-2; possibly TRBD1 for D (6 bases). V was shortened by 2 bases and J by 7 bases, with 11 bases between the two germline ends. This CDR3 spans 13 amino acids. CDR1 is WSHSY, CDR2 SAAADI, per germline. The CDR3: CASSENRVGGYTF. Written as DNA, the CDR3 is TGCGCCAGCAGTGAGAACAGGGTGGGTGGCTACACCTTC.

V is TRBV7-9 and J is TRBJ2-3; tentative D call: TRBD2 (6 bases). This CDR3 contains 16 residues. V lost 5 bases and J 1 base, leaving 16 bases between the germline ends. Germline V gene lookup returns CDR1 SEHNR and CDR2 FQNEAQ (reference sequence). For the CDR3, the DNA is TGTGCCAGCAGCCAGTTGGCGGGGCCCGGCACAGATACGCAGTATTTT. The encoded protein is CASSQLAGPGTDTQYF.

V is TRBV7-6 and J is TRBJ1-2; D is unclear. Germline V gene data show CDR1 as SGHVS and CDR2 as FNYEAQ. Trimming removed 4 bases at V and 8 bases at J, with 14 bases between. The CDR3 runs 13 residues. CDR3 residues: CASSSTLGRGYTF. The CDR3 DNA reads TGTGCCAGCAGCTCGACACTTGGAAGGGGCTACACCTTC.

The chain uses TRBV5-1 and TRBJ2-4; TRBD2 matches at 14 bases. V lost 4 bases and J lost 0; bases outside the gene matches: 9. Germline lookup yields CDR1 SGHRS and CDR2 YFSETQ. The CDR3 totals 19 residues. In DNA, the CDR3 is TGCGCCAGCAGCCGGGGACTAGCGGGAGAAATACTAGCCAAAAACATTCAGTACTTC. Amino acid sequence: CASSRGLAGEILAKNIQYF.

This sequence joins TRBV5-4 and TRBJ2-1; D is unclear. The germline V gene encodes CDR1 SGHNT and CDR2 YYREEE (reference sequence). Trimming removed 0 bases at V and 0 bases at J, with 7 bases between. This CDR3 is built from 15 residues. This CDR3 reads CASSLDSSSYNEQFF. The CDR3 nucleotides are TGTGCCAGCAGCTTGGATAGTAGCTCCTACAATGAGCAGTTCTTC.

The chain has TRBV11-1 and TRBJ2-5; a possible D gene is TRBD1 (5 bases). The J call is in doubt because the DNA end fits TRBJ2-7 better. The CDR3 length is 14 residues. CDR1 and CDR2 from the germline V gene are SGHAT and FQDESV (reference sequence). The CDR3 DNA reads TGTGCCAGCAGCTTATCTGCAGGGATCTACGAGCAGTACTTC. Translated, it gives CASSLSAGIYEQYF.

This chain joins TRBV4-1 and TRBJ2-2, with D tentatively TRBD1 (6 bases). This CDR3 has 16 residues. Germline lookup yields CDR1 MGHRA and CDR2 YSYEKL. V was trimmed by 4 bases and J by 1 base, leaving 13 bases between them. CDR3 protein: CASSLTPGVNTGELFF. The CDR3 DNA follows: TGCGCCAGCAGCCTTACTCCAGGGGTGAACACCGGGGAGCTGTTTTTT.

A word on this clone: Other DNA sequences in the sample encode the same CDR3. DNA for the CDR3: TGTGCCAGCAGCCAAGTGGCCTCCGAGCAGTACTTC. This gives the protein CASSQVASEQYF. The chain is built from TRBV4-2 and TRBJ2-7; D is undetermined. The CDR3 runs 12 residues. Germline assignment: CDR1 LGHNA and CDR2 YNFKEQ. V dropped 1 base and J dropped 6 bases, with 7 bases sitting between them.

The V call is TRBV7-3, the J call TRBJ1-2; 12 positions agree with TRBD1. The V gene end was trimmed by 2 bases and the J gene end by 13 bases; junction bases not matched to a gene: 8. The CDR3 totals 14 residues. Germline-derived CDR1 and CDR2 are SGHTA and FQGTGA. CDR3 sequence reads: CASSLAPGQGAITF. The CDR3 bases are TGTGCCAGCAGCTTAGCGCCGGGACAGGGGGCTATCACCTTC.

In this sample, this clone turned up once. The rearrangement links TRBV7-9 to TRBJ2-3, with a tentative D call TRBD1 (6 bases). Germline CDR1 SEHNR, CDR2 FQNEAQ (reference sequence). This CDR3 spans 14 amino acids. The germline V and J ends were trimmed by 1 base and 8 bases, with 13 bases remaining between them. CDR3 amino acids: CASSLEPLGATQYF. The DNA for the CDR3 is TGTGCCAGCAGCTTAGAGCCCCTGGGGGCTACGCAGTATTTT. The variable domain in full, with the rest retrieved from reference TRBV7-9 and TRBJ2-3, is DTGVSQNPRHKITKRGQNVTFRCDPISEHNRLYWYRQTLGQGPEFLTYFQNEAQLEKSRLLSDRFSAERPKGSFSTLEIQRTEQGDSAMYLCASSLEPLGATQYFGPGTRLTVL.

The chain combines TRBV9 with TRBJ1-4; tentatively, D is TRBD1 (5 bases). The germline gives CDR1 SGDLS, CDR2 YYNGEE. The CDR3 covers 12 residues. Trimming removed 4 bases at V and 8 bases at J, with 9 bases between. The CDR3 here is CASSPRGEKLFF. The CDR3 DNA reads TGTGCCAGCAGCCCGCGGGGGGAAAAACTGTTTTTT. Combining the CDR3 with reference TRBV9 and TRBJ1-4 gives the whole variable domain DSGVTQTPKHLITATGQRVTLRCSPRSGDLSVYWYQQSLDQGLQFLIQYYNGEERAKGNILERFSAQQFPDLHSELNLSSLELGDSALYFCASSPRGEKLFFGSGTQLSVL.

This clone was seen more than once but under ten times. The rearrangement joins TRBV5-1 to TRBJ2-3, with TRBD2 matching over 8 bases. The CDR3 is made up of 17 amino acids. V lost 1 base, J lost 0 bases, and 7 bases stayed unmatched. CDR1 is SGHRS and CDR2 is YFSETQ in the germline V gene. In nucleotides, the CDR3 is TGCGCCAGCAGCTTGCCTCCGGGGGGGCCGAGCACAGATACGCAGTATTTT. Protein product: CASSLPPGGPSTDTQYF.